This record covers a single T cell receptor (beta chain). The identical CDR3 is also encoded by other nucleotide sequences in the sample. The sample belongs to a study of blood T cell repertoires in COVID-19. Authors' analysis steps: How many nucleated cells were present was estimated from reference gene primer amplification. Clones were read by immunoSEQ multiplex PCR, and TCRdb kept only the in-frame ones, dropping some. The V and J calls and clone size are taken from that table; D and trimming were inferred from the DNA. Of about 89,000 clones listed, about 80% are singletons. V was cut by 5 bases and J by 4 bases, with 8 bases left in between. The CDR3 spans 12 residues.

The receptor was derived from an elderly woman with acute or convalescent COVID-19. Material for sequencing was peripheral blood. This chain joins TRBV12-3 or TRBV12-4 and TRBJ1-2, with D possibly matching TRBD1 (6 bases). The DNA for the CDR3 is TGTGCCAGCAGTCCCAGGGGCTATGGCTACACCTTC. It is translated as CASSPRGYGYTF.